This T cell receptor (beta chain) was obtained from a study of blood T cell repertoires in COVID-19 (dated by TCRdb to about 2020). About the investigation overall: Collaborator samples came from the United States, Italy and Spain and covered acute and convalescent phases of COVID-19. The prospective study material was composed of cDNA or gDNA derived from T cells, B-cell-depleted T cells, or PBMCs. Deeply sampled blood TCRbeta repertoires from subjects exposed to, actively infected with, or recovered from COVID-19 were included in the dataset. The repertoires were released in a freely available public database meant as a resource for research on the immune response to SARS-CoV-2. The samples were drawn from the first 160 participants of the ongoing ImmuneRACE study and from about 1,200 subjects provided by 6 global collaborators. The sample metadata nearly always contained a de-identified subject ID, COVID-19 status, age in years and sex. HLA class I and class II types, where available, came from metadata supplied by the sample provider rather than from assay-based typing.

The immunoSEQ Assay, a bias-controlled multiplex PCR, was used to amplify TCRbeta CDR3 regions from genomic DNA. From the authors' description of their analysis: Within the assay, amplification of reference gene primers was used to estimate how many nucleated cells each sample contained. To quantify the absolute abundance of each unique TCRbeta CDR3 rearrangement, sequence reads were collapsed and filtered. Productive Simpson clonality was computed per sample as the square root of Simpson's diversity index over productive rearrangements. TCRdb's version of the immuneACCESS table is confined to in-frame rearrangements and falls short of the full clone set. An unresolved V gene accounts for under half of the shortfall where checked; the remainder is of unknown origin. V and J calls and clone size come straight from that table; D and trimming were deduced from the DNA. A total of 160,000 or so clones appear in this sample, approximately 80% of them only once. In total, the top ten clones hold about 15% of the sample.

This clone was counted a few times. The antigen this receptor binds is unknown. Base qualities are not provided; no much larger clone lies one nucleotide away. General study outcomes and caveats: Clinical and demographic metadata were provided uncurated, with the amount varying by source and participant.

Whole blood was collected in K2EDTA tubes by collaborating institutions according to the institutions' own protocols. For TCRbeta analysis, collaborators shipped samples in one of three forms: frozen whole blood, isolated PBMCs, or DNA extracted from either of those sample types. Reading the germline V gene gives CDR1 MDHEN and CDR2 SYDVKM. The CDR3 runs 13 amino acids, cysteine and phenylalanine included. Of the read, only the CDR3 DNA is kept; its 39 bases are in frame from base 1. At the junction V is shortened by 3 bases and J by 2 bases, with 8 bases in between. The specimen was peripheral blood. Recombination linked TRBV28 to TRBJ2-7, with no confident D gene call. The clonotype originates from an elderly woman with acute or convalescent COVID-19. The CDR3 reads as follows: CASSFGGTYEQYF. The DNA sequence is TGTGCCAGCAGTTTCGGCGGTACCTACGAGCAGTACTTC.